The 23 T cell receptor beta chains presented below share a single source sample, sequenced in a study of blood T cell repertoires in COVID-19. TCRdb keeps only in-frame clones here, not all; method: immunoSEQ multiplex PCR. The table has about 230,000 clones, 85% to 90% seen once. Sequenced material: peripheral blood. The receptors come from a man aged 45-65 years with COVID-19, enrolled during active disease.

This chain links TRBV24-1 with TRBJ2-3, with 8 bases lining up with TRBD1. J gave up 2 bases and V 3 bases, and 9 bases lay outside the gene matches. This CDR3 contains 17 residues. Per germline, CDR1 KGHDR and CDR2 SFDVKD. The CDR3: CATSDAGVDRDTDTQYF. The CDR3 nucleotides are TGTGCCACCAGTGATGCTGGCGTGGACAGGGACACAGATACGCAGTATTTT.

The rearrangement uses TRBV2 and TRBJ1-5; D unresolved. Germline lookup yields CDR1 SNHLY and CDR2 FYNNEI. The V and J ends lost 1 base and 7 bases respectively, with 5 bases between them. The CDR3 length is 12 residues. DNA for the CDR3: TGTGCCAGCAGTGAAGAGCGCCAGCCCCAGCATTTT. As protein: CASSEERQPQHF. Full variable domain (remainder filled in from reference TRBV2 and TRBJ1-5): EPEVTQTPSHQVTQMGQEVILRCVPISNHLYFYWYRQILGQKVEFLVSFYNNEISEKSEIFDDQFSVERPDGSNFTLKIRSTKLEDSAMYFCASSEERQPQHFGDGTRLSIL.

The chain employs TRBV19 and TRBJ2-1; 7 positions match TRBD1. The ends lost 1 base at V and 6 bases at J; junction bases unmatched: 6. This CDR3 region has 15 residues. CDR1 is LNHDA and CDR2 is SQIVND in the germline V gene (reference sequence). The CDR3 loop is CASSIAPRQGNEQFF. Here the CDR3 DNA reads TGTGCCAGTAGTATAGCACCGAGACAGGGCAATGAGCAGTTCTTC.

This clone came up a few times. This chain uses TRBV6-1 with TRBJ1-6; D perhaps matches TRBD1 (5 bases). CDR1 and CDR2 from the germline V gene are MNHNS and SASEGT. V lost 2 bases to trimming and J lost 14 bases, with 16 bases between them. The CDR3 extends over 14 amino acids. The chain's CDR3 is CASSERGHVLSLHF. The CDR3 DNA reads as TGTGCCAGCAGTGAACGCGGACATGTTTTATCCCTCCACTTT.

This clone was seen only a few times. The chain links TRBV28 to TRBJ2-7; a weak D match, TRBD2 (5 bases). Trimming stripped 6 bases from V and 3 bases from J, with 12 bases between. The CDR3 has 13 amino acids. Germline V gene sequence: CDR1 MDHEN, CDR2 SYDVKM. CDR3 region: CASSNGVNYEQYF. CDR3 sequence (DNA): TGTGCCAGCAGCAACGGGGTGAACTACGAGCAGTACTTC.

This clone was detected once. The chain combines TRBV5-1 with TRBJ1-1, with D uncertain. Germline V gene lookup returns CDR1 SGHRS and CDR2 YFSETQ. Trimming took off 0 bases at V and 3 bases at J, with 12 bases between the two ends. This CDR3 contains 15 residues. The chain's CDR3 is CASSLGEAKYTEAFF. The CDR3 DNA reads TGCGCCAGCAGCTTGGGTGAAGCCAAATACACTGAAGCTTTCTTT.

The chain uses TRBV5-1 and TRBJ2-7, with D perhaps matching TRBD1 (5 bases). The V end was cut by 2 bases, the J end by 1 base, with 10 bases between. CDR3 size: 14 residues. Germline V gene sequence: CDR1 SGHRS, CDR2 YFSETQ. The CDR3 is CASSFDSGSYEQYF. The CDR3, as DNA: TGCGCCAGCAGCTTCGACAGTGGTTCCTACGAGCAGTACTTC.

The chain recombines TRBV27 with TRBJ2-7, with TRBD1 as a possible D gene (6 bases). The CDR3 is 13 amino acids. Between the trimmed V and J ends, which lost 5 bases and 1 base, there was a span of 9 bases. In germline, CDR1 is MNHEY, CDR2 SMNVEV (reference sequence). Written as DNA, the CDR3 is TGTGCCAGCAGTGTGGACAGTTCCTACGAGCAGTACTTC. The encoded protein is CASSVDSSYEQYF.

The rearrangement links TRBV19 to TRBJ2-2; 10 positions match TRBD1. There are 15 residues in the CDR3. Trimming at V came to 5 bases and at J to 6 bases, leaving 6 bases not matched to a gene. Germline assignment: CDR1 LNHDA and CDR2 SQIVND (reference sequence). The chain's CDR3 is CASSPGQGWPGELFF. Written as DNA, the CDR3 is TGTGCCAGTAGTCCGGGACAGGGGTGGCCCGGGGAGCTGTTTTTT.

V is TRBV7-8 and J is TRBJ2-7; TRBD2 matches 13 bases. CDR1 is SGHVS, CDR2 FQNEAQ, per germline. After removal of 3 bases from V and 7 bases from J, the junction contained 3 bases not matched to a gene. The CDR3 is 14 amino acids. The CDR3 reads CASSLGLAGREQYF. DNA for the CDR3: TGTGCCAGCAGCTTGGGACTAGCGGGAAGGGAGCAGTACTTC.

This clone was seen only once. The chain joins TRBV19 to TRBJ2-5; D remains ambiguous. Trimming stripped 3 bases from V and 0 bases from J, with 8 bases between. The CDR3 is 14 amino acids. Germline V lookup: CDR1 LNHDA, CDR2 SQIVND (reference sequence). CDR3 residues: CASSIRGNQETQYF. The CDR3, as DNA: TGTGCCAGTAGTATTCGCGGAAACCAAGAGACCCAGTACTTC.

This clone was seen a few times. The CDR3 loop is CASSEARVAGNTIYF. The CDR3 coding sequence is TGTGCCAGCAGTGAAGCCAGGGTTGCTGGAAACACCATATATTTT. The J gene is TRBJ1-3, the V gene TRBV6-1, with TRBD1 as a possible D gene (5 bases). Per the germline V gene, CDR1 is MNHNS and CDR2 is SASEGT. CDR3 length equals 15 residues. Trimming removed 0 bases at V and 2 bases at J, with 8 bases between.

The chain is built from TRBV6-5 and TRBJ2-5; D ambiguous. The CDR3 has 13 amino acids. Trimming left V 4 bases short and J 4 bases short, with 10 bases between. The germline V gene has CDR1 MNHEY and CDR2 SVGAGI. The CDR3 is CASSLERGETQYF. In DNA form, the CDR3 reads TGTGCCAGCAGTTTGGAGAGAGGAGAGACCCAGTACTTC.

V and J are TRBV19 and TRBJ1-2, with D perhaps matching TRBD1 (6 bases). Trimming took 5 bases from V and 5 from J, leaving 18 bases between them. The CDR3 runs to 15 residues. In germline, CDR1 is LNHDA, CDR2 SQIVND (reference sequence). The CDR3 nucleotides read TGTGCCAGTAGTGTGCGGTGGGACAAGGAGTATGGCTACACCTTC. Its translation: CASSVRWDKEYGYTF.

The chain uses TRBV7-3 and TRBJ2-2; D unclear. This CDR3 has 14 amino acids. Germline V gene sequence: CDR1 SGHTA, CDR2 FQGTGA. Trimming took off 5 bases at V and 0 bases at J, with 7 bases between the two ends. The CDR3 loop is CASSPFTNTGELFF. The CDR3 DNA sequence: TGTGCCAGCAGCCCCTTTACGAACACCGGGGAGCTGTTTTTT.

This rearrangement joins TRBV18 to TRBJ1-1, with 7 bases lining up with TRBD1. In germline, CDR1 is KGHSH, CDR2 LQKENI. CDR3 length: 14 residues. J gave up 1 base and V 5 bases, and 4 bases lay outside the gene matches. The CDR3 region is CASSWDRENTEAFF. The CDR3 DNA sequence: TGTGCCAGCTCATGGGACAGAGAGAACACTGAAGCTTTCTTT.

The CDR3 loop is CASSLIQGARYLGQPQHF. CDR3 nucleotide sequence: TGCGCCAGCAGCTTGATCCAGGGGGCGCGGTATTTAGGTCAGCCCCAGCATTTT. The chain joins TRBV5-1 to TRBJ1-5; TRBD1 matches at 8 bases. The germline V gene encodes CDR1 SGHRS and CDR2 YFSETQ. This CDR3 is 18 amino acids long. Trimming took 1 base from V and 6 from J; bases not matched to a gene: 15.

The J gene is TRBJ2-7, the V gene TRBV19; 7 bases are shared with TRBD2. Germline-derived CDR1 and CDR2 are LNHDA and SQIVND (reference sequence). V lost 5 bases, J lost 1 base, and 11 bases stayed unmatched. The CDR3 runs 16 residues. CDR3 loop: CASSPREERGSYEQYF. Written as DNA, the CDR3 is TGTGCCAGTAGTCCTCGGGAGGAGCGGGGATCCTACGAGCAGTACTTC.

The sample holds one count of this clone. The chain is built from TRBV9 and TRBJ1-2, with D possibly being TRBD1 (6 bases). Trimming cost V 0 bases and J 4 bases, with 10 bases left between them. The CDR3 length is 14 residues. Germline V gene sequence: CDR1 SGDLS, CDR2 YYNGEE. CDR3 sequence (DNA): TGTGCCAGCAGCGTAGGGGCAGGGGCCTATGGCTACACCTTC. This sequence encodes CASSVGAGAYGYTF.

V usage is TRBV6-4 and J usage is TRBJ2-1, with 7 bases identical to TRBD1. V was pared by 6 bases and J by 10 bases, with 12 bases of the junction left unmatched. The CDR3 totals 14 residues. Looked up from germline, CDR1 is MRHNA and CDR2 is SNTAGT. CDR3 residues: CASSETAQGVEQFF. CDR3 nucleotides: TGTGCCAGCAGCGAAACTGCCCAGGGGGTCGAGCAGTTCTTC.

V and J are TRBV27 and TRBJ1-1; a weak D match, TRBD1 (5 bases). Germline V gene data show CDR1 as MNHEY and CDR2 as SMNVEV (reference sequence). V shed 6 bases and J shed 0 bases, with 14 bases lying between them. This CDR3 contains 15 residues. The CDR3 nucleotides are TGTGCCAGCAGGGTGACAGTTAACATGAACACTGAAGCTTTCTTT. Protein: CASRVTVNMNTEAFF.

The rearrangement links TRBV5-1 to TRBJ2-7; 7 bases are a match to TRBD1. This CDR3 is built from 14 residues. V gave up 0 bases and J gave up 2 bases; unmatched junction bases: 2. The V gene's germline CDR1 is SGHRS and CDR2 YFSETQ. CDR3 DNA sequence: TGCGCCAGCAGCTTGGGGACAGGAGCCTACGAGCAGTACTTC. Its translation: CASSLGTGAYEQYF.

The chain employs TRBV29-1 and TRBJ2-1; 7 bases align to TRBD2. Germline V lookup: CDR1 SQVTM, CDR2 ANQGSEA. V shed 5 bases, J shed 8 bases, and the junction held 9 bases outside the gene matches. The CDR3 runs to 13 residues. In nucleotides, the CDR3 is TGCAGCGTTATCCGGCGGGAGTCGGATGAGCAGTTCTTC. It translates to CSVIRRESDEQFF.